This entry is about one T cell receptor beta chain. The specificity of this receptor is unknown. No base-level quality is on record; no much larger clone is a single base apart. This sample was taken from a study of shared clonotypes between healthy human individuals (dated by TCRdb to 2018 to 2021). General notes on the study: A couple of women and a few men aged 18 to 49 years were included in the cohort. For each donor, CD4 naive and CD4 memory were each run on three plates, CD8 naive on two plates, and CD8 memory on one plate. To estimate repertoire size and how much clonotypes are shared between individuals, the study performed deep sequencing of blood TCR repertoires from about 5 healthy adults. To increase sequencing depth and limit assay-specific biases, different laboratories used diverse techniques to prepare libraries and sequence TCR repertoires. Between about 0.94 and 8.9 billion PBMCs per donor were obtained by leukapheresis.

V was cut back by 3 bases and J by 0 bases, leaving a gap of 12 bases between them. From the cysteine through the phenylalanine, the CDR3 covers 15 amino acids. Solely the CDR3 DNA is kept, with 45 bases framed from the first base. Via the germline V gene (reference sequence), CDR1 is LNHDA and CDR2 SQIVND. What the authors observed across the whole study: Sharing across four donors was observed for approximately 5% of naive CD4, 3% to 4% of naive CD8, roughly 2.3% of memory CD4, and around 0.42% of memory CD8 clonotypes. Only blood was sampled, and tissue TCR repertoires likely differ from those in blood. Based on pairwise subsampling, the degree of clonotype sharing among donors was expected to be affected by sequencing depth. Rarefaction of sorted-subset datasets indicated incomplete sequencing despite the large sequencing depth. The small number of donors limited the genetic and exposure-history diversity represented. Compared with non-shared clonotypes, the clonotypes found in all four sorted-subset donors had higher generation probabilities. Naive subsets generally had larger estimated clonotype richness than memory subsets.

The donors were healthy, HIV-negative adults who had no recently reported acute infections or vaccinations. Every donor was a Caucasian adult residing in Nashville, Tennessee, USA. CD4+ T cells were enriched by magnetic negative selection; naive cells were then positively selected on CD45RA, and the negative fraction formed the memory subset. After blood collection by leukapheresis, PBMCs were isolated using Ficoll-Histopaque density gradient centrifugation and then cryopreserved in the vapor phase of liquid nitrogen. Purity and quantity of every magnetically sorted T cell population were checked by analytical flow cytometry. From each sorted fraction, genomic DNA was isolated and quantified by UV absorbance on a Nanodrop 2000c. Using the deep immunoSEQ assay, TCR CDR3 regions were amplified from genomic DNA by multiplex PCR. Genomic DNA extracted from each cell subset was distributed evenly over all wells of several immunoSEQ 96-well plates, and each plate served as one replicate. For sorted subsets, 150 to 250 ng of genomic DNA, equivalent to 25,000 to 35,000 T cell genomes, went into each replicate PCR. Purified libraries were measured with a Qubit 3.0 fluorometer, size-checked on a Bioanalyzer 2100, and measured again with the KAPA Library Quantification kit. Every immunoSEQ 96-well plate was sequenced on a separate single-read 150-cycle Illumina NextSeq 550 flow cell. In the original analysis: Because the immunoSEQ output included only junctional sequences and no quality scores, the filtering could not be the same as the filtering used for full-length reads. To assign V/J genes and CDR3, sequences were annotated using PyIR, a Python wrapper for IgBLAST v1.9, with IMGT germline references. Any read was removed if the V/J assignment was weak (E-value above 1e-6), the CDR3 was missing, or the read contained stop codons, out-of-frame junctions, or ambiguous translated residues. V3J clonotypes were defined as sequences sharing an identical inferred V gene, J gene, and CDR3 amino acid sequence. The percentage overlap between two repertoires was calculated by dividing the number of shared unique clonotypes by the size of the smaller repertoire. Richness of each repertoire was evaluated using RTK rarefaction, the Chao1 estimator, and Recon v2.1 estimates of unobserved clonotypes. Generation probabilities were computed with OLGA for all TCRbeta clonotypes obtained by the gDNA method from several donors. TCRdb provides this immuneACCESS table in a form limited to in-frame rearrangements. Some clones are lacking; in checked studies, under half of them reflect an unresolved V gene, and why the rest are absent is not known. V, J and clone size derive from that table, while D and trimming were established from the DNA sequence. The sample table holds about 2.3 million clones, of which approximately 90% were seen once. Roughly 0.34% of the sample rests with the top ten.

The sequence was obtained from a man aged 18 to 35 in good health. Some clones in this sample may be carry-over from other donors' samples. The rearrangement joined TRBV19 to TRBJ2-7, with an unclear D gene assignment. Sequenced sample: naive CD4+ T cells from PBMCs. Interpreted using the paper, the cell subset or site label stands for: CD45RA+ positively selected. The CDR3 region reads CASSMRYQTSYEQYF. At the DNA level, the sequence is TGTGCCAGTAGTATGCGCTACCAAACCTCCTACGAGCAGTACTTC.